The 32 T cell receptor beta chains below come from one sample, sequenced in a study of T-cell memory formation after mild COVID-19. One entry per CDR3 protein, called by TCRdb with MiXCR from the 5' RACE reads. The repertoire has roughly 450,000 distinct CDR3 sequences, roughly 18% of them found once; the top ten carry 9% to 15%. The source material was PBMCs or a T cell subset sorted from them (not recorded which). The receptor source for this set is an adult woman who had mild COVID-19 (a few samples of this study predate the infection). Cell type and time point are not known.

In nucleotides, the CDR3 is TGCGCCAGCAGCTTCGACCGGGGTAGGGATACGCAGTATTTT. Amino acids: CASSFDRGRDTQYF. The chain couples TRBV5-1 to TRBJ2-3; D is possibly TRBD2 (5 bases). Germline values: CDR1 SGHRS, CDR2 YFSETQ. With 2 bases removed from V and 6 bases from J, the gap between germline ends came to 13 bases. The CDR3 totals 14 residues.

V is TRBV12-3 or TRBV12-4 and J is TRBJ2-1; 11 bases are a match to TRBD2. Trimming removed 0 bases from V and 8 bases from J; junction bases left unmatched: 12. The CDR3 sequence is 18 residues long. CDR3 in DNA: TGTGCCAGCAGTTTAGCCGCTATTCGACTAGCGGGGAAAGATGAGCAGTTCTTC. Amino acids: CASSLAAIRLAGKDEQFF.

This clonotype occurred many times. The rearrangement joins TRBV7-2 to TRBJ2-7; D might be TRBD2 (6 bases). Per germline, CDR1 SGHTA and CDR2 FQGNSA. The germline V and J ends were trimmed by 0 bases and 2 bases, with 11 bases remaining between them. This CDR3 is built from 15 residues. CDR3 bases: TGTGCCAGCAGCTTAGCGGGACTCCAGGCCTACGAGCAGTACTTC. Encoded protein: CASSLAGLQAYEQYF. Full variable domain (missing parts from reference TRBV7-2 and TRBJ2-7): GAGVSQSPSNKVTEKGKDVELRCDPISGHTALYWYRQSLGQGLEFLIYFQGNSAPDKSGLPSDRFSAERTGGSVSTLTIQRTQQEDSAVYLCASSLAGLQAYEQYFGPGTRLTVT.

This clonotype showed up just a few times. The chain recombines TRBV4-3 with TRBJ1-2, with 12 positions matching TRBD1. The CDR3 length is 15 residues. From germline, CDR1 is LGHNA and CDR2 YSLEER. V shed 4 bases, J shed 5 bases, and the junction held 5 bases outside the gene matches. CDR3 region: CASSPGTGGWYGYTF. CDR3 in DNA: TGCGCCAGCAGCCCAGGGACAGGGGGCTGGTATGGCTACACCTTC.

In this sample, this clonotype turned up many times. The CDR3 loop reads CASSPGQESYEQYF. The CDR3 nucleotides read TGCGCCAGCAGCCCGGGACAGGAGTCCTACGAGCAGTACTTC. The rearrangement joins TRBV5-1 to TRBJ2-7, with TRBD1 identical over 8 bases. Germline V gene lookup returns CDR1 SGHRS and CDR2 YFSETQ. Trimming removed 4 bases from V and 1 base from J; junction bases left unmatched: 4. The CDR3 extends over 14 amino acids.

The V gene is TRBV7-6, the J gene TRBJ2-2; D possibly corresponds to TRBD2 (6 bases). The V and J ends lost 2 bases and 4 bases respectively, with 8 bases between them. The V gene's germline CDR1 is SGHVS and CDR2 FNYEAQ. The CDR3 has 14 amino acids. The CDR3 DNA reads TGTGCCAGCAGCTTACTAGCGCTCACCGGGGAGCTGTTTTTT. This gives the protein CASSLLALTGELFF.

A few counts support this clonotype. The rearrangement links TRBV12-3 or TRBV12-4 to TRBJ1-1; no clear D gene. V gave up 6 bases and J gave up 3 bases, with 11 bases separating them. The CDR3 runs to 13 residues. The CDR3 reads CASRWPGYTEAFF. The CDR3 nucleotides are TGTGCCAGCAGGTGGCCGGGGTACACTGAAGCTTTCTTT.

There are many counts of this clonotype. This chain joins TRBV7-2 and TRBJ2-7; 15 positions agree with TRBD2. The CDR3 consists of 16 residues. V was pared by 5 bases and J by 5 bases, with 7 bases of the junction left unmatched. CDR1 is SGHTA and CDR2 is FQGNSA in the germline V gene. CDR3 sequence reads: CASSEGGLAGGNEQYF. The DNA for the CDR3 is TGTGCCAGCAGCGAGGGGGGACTAGCGGGAGGTAACGAGCAGTACTTC.

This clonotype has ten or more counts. The CDR3 nucleotides are TGCGCCAGCAGTGAGGGGTCAGGCCTTCAAGCAGATACGCAGTATTTT. Translated, it gives CASSEGSGLQADTQYF. The chain combines TRBV10-2 with TRBJ2-3; unclear D gene. The CDR3 runs to 16 residues. V was shortened by 2 bases and J by 4 bases, with 16 bases between the two germline ends. Germline lookup yields CDR1 WSHSY and CDR2 SAAADI.

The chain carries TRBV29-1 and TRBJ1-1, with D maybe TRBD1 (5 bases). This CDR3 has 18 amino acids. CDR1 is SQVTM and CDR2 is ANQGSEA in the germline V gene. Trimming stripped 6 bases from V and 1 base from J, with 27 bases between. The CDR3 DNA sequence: TGCAGCGTCCGCCGCGCATGGGATGGAGCCGGGGGGAACACTGAAGCTTTCTTT. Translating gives CSVRRAWDGAGGNTEAFF.

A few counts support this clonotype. The CDR3 sequence: CAISGAGKNIQYF. As DNA, the CDR3 is TGTGCCATCAGTGGCGCGGGCAAAAACATTCAGTACTTC. This chain uses TRBV10-3 with TRBJ2-4, with TRBD2 as a possible D gene (5 bases). Trimming stripped 4 bases from V and 3 bases from J, with 7 bases between. The CDR3 is 13 residues long. CDR1 is ENHRY, CDR2 SYGVKD, per germline.

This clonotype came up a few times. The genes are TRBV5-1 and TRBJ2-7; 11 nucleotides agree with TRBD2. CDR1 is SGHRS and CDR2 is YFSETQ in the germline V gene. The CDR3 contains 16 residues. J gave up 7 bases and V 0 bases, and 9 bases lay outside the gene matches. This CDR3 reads CASSLELAGAPGEQYF. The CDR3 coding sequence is TGCGCCAGCAGCTTGGAACTAGCGGGAGCCCCGGGGGAGCAGTACTTC.

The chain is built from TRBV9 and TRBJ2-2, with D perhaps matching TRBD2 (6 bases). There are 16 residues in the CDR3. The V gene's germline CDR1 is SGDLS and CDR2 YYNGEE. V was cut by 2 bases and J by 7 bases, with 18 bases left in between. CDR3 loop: CASSVYLGLVGGELFF. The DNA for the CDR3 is TGTGCCAGCAGCGTTTATCTGGGACTCGTCGGCGGGGAGCTGTTTTTT.

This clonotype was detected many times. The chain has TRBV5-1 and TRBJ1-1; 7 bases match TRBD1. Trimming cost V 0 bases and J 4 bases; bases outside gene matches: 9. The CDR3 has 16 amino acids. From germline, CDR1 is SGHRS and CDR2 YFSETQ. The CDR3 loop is CASSLGVQGRFTEAFF. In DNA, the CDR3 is TGCGCCAGCAGCTTGGGTGTACAGGGGCGGTTCACTGAAGCTTTCTTT.

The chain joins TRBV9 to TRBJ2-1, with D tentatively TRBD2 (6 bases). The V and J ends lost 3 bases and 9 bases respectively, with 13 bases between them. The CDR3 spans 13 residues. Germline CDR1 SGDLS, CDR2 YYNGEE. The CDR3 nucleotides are TGTGCCAGCAGCGAGAGCCCGGGGGTTGAGCAGTTCTTC. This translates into CASSESPGVEQFF.

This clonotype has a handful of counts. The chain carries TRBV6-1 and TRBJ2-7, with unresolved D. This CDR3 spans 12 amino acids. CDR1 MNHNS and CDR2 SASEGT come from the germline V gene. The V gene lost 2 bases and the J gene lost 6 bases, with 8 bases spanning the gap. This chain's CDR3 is CASSESGFEQYF. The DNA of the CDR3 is TGTGCCAGCAGTGAATCCGGATTCGAGCAGTACTTC.

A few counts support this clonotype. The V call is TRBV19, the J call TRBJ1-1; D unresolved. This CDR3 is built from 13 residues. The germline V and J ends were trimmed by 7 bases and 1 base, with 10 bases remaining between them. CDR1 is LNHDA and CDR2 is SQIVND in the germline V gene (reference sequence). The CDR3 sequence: CASNRGQNTEAFF. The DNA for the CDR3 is TGTGCCAGTAATCGAGGGCAGAACACTGAAGCTTTCTTT.

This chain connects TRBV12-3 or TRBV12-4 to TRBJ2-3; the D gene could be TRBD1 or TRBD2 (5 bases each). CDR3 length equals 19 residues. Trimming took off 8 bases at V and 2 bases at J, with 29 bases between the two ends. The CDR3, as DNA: TGTGCCAGCGCTTGGGTAGGGTATCGTTTGGGGGATCCCACAGATACGCAGTATTTT. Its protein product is CASAWVGYRLGDPTDTQYF.

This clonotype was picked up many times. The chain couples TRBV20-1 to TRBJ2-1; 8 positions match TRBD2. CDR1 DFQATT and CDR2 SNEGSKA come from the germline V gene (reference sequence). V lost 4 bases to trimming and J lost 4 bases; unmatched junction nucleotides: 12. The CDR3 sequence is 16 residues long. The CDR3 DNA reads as TGCAGTGCTATCCCCCCCGGGAGGGTCCTATACAATGAGCAGTTCTTC. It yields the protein CSAIPPGRVLYNEQFF.

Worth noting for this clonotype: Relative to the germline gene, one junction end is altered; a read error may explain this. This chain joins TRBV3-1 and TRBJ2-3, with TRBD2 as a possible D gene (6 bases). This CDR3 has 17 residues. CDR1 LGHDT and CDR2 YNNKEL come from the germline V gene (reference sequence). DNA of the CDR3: TGTGACAGCAGCCAACCACGGACTATTCCTAGCACAGATACGCAGTATTTT. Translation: CDSSQPRTIPSTDTQYF.

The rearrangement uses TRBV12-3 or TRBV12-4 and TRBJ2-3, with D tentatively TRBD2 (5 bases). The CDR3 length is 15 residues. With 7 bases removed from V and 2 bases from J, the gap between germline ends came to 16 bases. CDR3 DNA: TGTGCCAGCACTTCGGGGTTCCAATACACAGATACGCAGTATTTT. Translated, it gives CASTSGFQYTDTQYF.

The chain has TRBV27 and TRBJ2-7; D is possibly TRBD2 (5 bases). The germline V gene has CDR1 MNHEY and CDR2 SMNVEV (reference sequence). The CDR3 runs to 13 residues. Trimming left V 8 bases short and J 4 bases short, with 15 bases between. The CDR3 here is CASGHGLEYEQYF. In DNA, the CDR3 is TGTGCCAGCGGGCACGGACTCGAATACGAGCAGTACTTC.

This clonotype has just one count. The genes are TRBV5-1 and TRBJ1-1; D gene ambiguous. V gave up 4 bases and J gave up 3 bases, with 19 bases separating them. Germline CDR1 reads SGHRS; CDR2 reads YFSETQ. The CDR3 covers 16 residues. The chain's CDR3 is CASSLPPGRADTEAFF. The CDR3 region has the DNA TGCGCCAGCAGCCTCCCCCCAGGACGGGCCGACACTGAAGCTTTCTTT.

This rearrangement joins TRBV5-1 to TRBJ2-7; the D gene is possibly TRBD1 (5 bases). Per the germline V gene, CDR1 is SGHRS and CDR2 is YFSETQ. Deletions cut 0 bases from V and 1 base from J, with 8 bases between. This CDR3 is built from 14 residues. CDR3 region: CASSLEAGSYEQYF. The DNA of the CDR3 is TGCGCCAGCAGCTTGGAGGCAGGGTCCTACGAGCAGTACTTC.

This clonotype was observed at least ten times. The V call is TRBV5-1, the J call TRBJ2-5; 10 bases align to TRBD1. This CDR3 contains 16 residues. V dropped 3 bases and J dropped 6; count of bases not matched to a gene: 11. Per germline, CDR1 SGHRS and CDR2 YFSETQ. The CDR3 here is CASSSKPGTGDQTQYF. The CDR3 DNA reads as TGCGCCAGCAGCTCCAAACCCGGGACAGGGGATCAGACCCAGTACTTC.

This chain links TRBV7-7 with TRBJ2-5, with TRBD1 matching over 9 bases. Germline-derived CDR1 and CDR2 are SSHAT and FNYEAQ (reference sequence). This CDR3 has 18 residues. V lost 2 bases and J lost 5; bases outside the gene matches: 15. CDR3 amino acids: CASSLYSGTGWTSETQYF. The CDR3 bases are TGTGCCAGCAGCTTATATTCCGGGACAGGGTGGACCTCGGAGACCCAGTACTTC.

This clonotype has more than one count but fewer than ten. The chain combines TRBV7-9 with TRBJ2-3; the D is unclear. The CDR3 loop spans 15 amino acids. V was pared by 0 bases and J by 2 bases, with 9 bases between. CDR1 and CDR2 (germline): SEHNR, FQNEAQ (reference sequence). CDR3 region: CASSLAPGLTDTQYF. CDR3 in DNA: TGTGCCAGCAGCTTAGCGCCGGGCCTCACAGATACGCAGTATTTT.

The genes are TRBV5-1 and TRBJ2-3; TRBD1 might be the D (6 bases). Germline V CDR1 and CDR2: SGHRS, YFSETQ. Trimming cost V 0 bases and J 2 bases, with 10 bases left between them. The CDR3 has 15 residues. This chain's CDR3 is CASSLDQGTTDTQYF. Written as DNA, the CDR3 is TGCGCCAGCAGCTTGGATCAGGGGACCACAGATACGCAGTATTTT.

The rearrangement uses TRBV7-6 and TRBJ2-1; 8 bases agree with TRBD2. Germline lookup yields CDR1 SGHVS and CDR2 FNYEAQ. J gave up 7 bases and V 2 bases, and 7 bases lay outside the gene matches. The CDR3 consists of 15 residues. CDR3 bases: TGTGCCAGCAGCTTAAGATTAGCGGGGCATAATGAGCAGTTCTTC. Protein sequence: CASSLRLAGHNEQFF.

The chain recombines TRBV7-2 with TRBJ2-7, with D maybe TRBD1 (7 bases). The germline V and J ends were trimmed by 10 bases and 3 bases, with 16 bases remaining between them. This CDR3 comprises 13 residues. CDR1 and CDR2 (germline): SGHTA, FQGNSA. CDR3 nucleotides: TGTGCCACCGCGGGGACAGCCTACTACGAGCAGTACTTC. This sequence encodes CATAGTAYYEQYF. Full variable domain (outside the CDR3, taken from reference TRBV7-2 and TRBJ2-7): GAGVSQSPSNKVTEKGKDVELRCDPISGHTALYWYRQSLGQGLEFLIYFQGNSAPDKSGLPSDRFSAERTGGSVSTLTIQRTQQEDSAVYLCATAGTAYYEQYFGPGTRLTVT.

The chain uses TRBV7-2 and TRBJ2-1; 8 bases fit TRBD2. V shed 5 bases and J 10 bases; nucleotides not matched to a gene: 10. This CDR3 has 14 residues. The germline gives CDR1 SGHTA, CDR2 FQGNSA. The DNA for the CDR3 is TGTGCCAGCAGCCGGCGGGTCGGGAGGGAAGAGCAGTTCTTC. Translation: CASSRRVGREEQFF. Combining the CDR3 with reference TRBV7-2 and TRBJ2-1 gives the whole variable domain GAGVSQSPSNKVTEKGKDVELRCDPISGHTALYWYRQSLGQGLEFLIYFQGNSAPDKSGLPSDRFSAERTGGSVSTLTIQRTQQEDSAVYLCASSRRVGREEQFFGPGTRLTVL.

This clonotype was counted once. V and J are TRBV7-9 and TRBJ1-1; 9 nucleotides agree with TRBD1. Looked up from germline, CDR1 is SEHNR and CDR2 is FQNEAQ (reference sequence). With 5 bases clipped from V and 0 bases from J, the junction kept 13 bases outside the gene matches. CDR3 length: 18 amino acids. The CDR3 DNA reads TGTGCCAGCAGCGCCCAGCCGGGACAGGGATTAATGAACACTGAAGCTTTCTTT. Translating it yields CASSAQPGQGLMNTEAFF.